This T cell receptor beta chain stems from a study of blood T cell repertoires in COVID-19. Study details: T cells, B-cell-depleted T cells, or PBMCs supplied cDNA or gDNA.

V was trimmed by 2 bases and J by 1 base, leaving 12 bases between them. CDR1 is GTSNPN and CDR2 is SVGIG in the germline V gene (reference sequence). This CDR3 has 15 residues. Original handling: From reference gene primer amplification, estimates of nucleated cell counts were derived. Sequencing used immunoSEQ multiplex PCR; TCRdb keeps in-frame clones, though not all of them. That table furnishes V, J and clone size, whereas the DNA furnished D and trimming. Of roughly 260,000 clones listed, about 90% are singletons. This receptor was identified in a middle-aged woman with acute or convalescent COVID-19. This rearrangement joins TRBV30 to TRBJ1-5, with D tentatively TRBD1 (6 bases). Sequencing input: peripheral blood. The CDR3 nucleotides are TGTGCCTGGAGTCGAACAGGGACGAGCAATCAGCCCCAGCATTTT. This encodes CAWSRTGTSNQPQHF. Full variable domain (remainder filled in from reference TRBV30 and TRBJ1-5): SQTIHQWPATLVQPVGSPLSLECTVEGTSNPNLYWYRQAAGRGLQLLFYSVGIGQISSEVPQNLSASRPQDRQFILSSKKLLLSDSGFYLCAWSRTGTSNQPQHFGDGTRLSIL.